This T cell receptor (beta chain) was recovered during a study of T cells in tuberculosis. As for the study in general: This South African cohort compared adolescents with or without latent tuberculosis against adults with active tuberculosis. Within 7 days of starting treatment, or before, PBMC were stored.

Germline trimming cut 5 bases from V and 4 bases from J; bases unmatched to any gene: 6. The CDR3 runs to 15 residues. Germline V gene sequence: CDR1 SGHVS, CDR2 FNYEAQ. Libraries were prepared by immunoSEQ multiplex PCR; TCRdb keeps only in-frame clonotypes and omits some of them. Among roughly 35,000 clones listed, just over 90% were seen once. Time point described: new active TB diagnosis, blood taken before or within 7 days of starting treatment. This TCR came from an adult with tuberculosis. Some clones in this sample may be carry-over from other donors' samples. Sequencing used PBMCs, obtained at tuberculosis diagnosis. The chain is built from TRBV7-6 and TRBJ1-5, with 9 bases that match TRBD1. CDR3: CASSPAQGANQPQHF. In nucleotides, the CDR3 is TGTGCCAGCAGCCCTGCACAGGGGGCGAATCAGCCCCAGCATTTT.